Sequencing of this TCR beta chain was carried out in a study of patients and donors after allogeneic stem cell transplantation. Germline V gene lookup returns CDR1 SEHNR and CDR2 FQNEAQ (reference sequence). The CDR3 is 16 amino acids. V trimming: 5 bases; J trimming: 2 bases; junction bases outside the gene matches: 8. A single record per CDR3 protein comes from TCRdb applying MiXCR to the RT-PCR reads. The sample contains about 150,000 distinct CDR3 sequences, about a third of which appear only once. Sample: blood, either unsorted or a sorted T cell fraction (not recorded which). The origin of this receptor is a human donor who was either an allogeneic HSCT recipient or a stem cell or donor lymphocyte infusion donor (not recorded which). It is not recorded whose cells these are; they may come from a transplant donor. The chain links TRBV7-9 to TRBJ2-3; 9 nucleotides line up with TRBD2. This chain's CDR3 is CASSLWAGGPTDTQYF. The DNA for the CDR3 is TGTGCCAGCAGCCTCTGGGCGGGGGGGCCCACAGATACGCAGTATTTT.